The clone carrying this T cell receptor beta chain appeared a few times. The antigen is unknown. The sample belongs to a study of response to subunit inactivated influenza vaccine. Findings and limits, study-wide: Each seasonal influenza vaccination, the authors suggested, recruits few new T cells.

Via MiXCR, TCRdb re-called the RT-PCR reads, giving one row per CDR3 protein. This repertoire shows approximately 230,000 distinct CDR3 sequences, roughly an eighth found once; its top ten account for about 7.8%. CDR3 length equals 14 residues. The V gene's germline CDR1 is SNHLY and CDR2 FYNNEI. The V gene lost 4 bases and the J gene lost 5 bases, with 14 bases spanning the gap. V usage is TRBV2 and J usage is TRBJ2-5; D is possibly TRBD1 (5 bases). The sequence derives from a man in his fifties or sixties who received an inactivated influenza vaccine. The sample in question was non-naive T cells sorted from PBMCs, obtained 14 to 15 days before vaccination. The CDR3 region is CASSVVGARETQYF. The CDR3 DNA follows: TGTGCCAGCAGTGTGGTAGGGGCCAGGGAGACCCAGTACTTC.